This entry is about one T cell receptor beta chain. The antigen is not known. This entry belongs to a study of chemoradiotherapy in HPV16-positive cancers. Study results and limitations: Candidate HPV-specific clones and E7-related TCR motifs grew in tumor during treatment.

TCRdb's table, derived via immunoSEQ multiplex PCR, lists solely in-frame clones and lacks some. The sample has around 9,200 clones; around 80% are singletons. Sequences were derived from tumor tissue, sampled from a patient who underwent chemoradiotherapy. This receptor was identified in a human donor with HPV-associated anogenital cancer.

The CDR3 DNA reads as TGTGCCAGCAGCTTAGGGACAGGGGGCGAAGAGCAGTACTTC. Protein sequence: CASSLGTGGEEQYF. The chain joins TRBV11-3 to TRBJ2-7; 11 nucleotides align to TRBD1. Unmatched junction bases numbered 3, after V lost 1 base and J lost 7 bases. Germline lookup yields CDR1 SGHNT and CDR2 YENEEA. CDR3 length equals 14 residues. Based on the CDR3 plus reference TRBV11-3 and TRBJ2-7, the full variable domain is EAGVVQSPRYKIIEKKQPVAFWCNPISGHNTLYWYLQNLGQGPELLIRYENEEAVDDSQLPKDRFSAERLKGVDSTLKIQPAELGDSAVYLCASSLGTGGEEQYFGPGTRLTVT.